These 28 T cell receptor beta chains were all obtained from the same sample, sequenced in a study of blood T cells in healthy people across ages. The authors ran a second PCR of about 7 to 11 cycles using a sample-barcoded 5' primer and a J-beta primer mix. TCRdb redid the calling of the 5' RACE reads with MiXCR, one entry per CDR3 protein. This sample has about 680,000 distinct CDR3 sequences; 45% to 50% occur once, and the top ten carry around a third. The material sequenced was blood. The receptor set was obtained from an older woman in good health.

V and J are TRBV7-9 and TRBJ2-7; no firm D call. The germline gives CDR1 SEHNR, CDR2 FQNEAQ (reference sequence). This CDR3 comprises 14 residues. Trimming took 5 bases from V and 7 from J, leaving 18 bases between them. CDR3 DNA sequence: TGTGCCAGCAGCCTTCGAGTCCTTTTCAATGAGCAGTACTTC. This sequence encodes CASSLRVLFNEQYF.

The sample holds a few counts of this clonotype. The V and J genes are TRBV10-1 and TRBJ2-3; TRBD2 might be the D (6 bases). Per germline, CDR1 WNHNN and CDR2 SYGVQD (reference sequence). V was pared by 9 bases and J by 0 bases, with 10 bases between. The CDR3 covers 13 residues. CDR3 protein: CARLAASTDTQYF. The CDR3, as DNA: TGCGCCAGATTAGCGGCTAGCACAGATACGCAGTATTTT.

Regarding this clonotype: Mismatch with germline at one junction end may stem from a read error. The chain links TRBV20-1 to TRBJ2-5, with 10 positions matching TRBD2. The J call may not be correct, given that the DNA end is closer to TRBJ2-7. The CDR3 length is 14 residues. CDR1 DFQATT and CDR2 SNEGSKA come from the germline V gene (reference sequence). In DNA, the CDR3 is TGCAGTGTTAGAGAGCGGGGGGGGGCCTACGAGCAGTACTTC. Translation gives CSVRERGGAYEQYF.

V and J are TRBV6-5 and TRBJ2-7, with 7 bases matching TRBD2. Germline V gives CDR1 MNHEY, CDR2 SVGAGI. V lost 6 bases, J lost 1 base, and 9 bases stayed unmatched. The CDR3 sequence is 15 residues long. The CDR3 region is CASRRAAGESYEQYF. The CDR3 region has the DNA TGTGCCAGCAGACGCGCGGCGGGAGAATCCTACGAGCAGTACTTC.

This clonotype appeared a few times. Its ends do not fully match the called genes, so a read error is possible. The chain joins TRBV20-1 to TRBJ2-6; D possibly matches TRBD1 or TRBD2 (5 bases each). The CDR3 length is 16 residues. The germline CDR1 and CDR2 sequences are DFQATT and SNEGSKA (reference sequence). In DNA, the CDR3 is TGCAGTGCTAGAGATGTTCGGGGCTCTGGAGCCAACGTCCTGACTTTC. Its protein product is CSARDVRGSGANVLTF.

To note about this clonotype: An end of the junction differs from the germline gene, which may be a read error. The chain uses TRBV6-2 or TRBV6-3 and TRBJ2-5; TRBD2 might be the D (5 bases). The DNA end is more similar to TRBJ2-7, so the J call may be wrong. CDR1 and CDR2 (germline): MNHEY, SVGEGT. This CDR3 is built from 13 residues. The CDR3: CAGSYSRGYEQYF. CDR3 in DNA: TGTGCCGGCAGTTACTCGAGAGGGTACGAGCAGTACTTC.

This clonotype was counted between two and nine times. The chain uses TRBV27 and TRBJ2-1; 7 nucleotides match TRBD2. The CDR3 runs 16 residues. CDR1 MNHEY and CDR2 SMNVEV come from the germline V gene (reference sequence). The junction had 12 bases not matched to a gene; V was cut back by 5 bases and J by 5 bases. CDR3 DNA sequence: TGTGCCAGCAGTCGGTGGGCGCGGGAGTTTGACAATGAGCAGTTCTTC. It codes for CASSRWAREFDNEQFF.

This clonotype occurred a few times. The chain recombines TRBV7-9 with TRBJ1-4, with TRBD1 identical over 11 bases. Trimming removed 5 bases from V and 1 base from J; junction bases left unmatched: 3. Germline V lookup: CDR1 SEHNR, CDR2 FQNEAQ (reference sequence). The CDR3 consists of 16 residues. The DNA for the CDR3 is TGTGCCAGCAGCGCGGACAGGGGGCTAACTAATGAAAAACTGTTTTTT. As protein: CASSADRGLTNEKLFF. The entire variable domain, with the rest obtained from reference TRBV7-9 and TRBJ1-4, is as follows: DTGVSQNPRHKITKRGQNVTFRCDPISEHNRLYWYRQTLGQGPEFLTYFQNEAQLEKSRLLSDRFSAERPKGSFSTLEIQRTEQGDSAMYLCASSADRGLTNEKLFFGSGTQLSVL.

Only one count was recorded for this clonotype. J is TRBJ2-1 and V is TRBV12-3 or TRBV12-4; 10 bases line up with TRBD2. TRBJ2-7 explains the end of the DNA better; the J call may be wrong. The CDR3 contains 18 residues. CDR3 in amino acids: CASSLAGASGSRYNEQYF. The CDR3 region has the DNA TGTGCCAGCAGTTTAGCGGGCGCTAGCGGGAGTCGCTACAATGAGCAGTACTTC.

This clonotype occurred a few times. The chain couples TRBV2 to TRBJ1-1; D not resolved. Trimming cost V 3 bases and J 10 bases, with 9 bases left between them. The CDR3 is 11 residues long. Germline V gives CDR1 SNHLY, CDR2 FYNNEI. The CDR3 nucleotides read TGTGCCAGCAGTGAGATCCTGGGAGCTTTCTTT. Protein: CASSEILGAFF.

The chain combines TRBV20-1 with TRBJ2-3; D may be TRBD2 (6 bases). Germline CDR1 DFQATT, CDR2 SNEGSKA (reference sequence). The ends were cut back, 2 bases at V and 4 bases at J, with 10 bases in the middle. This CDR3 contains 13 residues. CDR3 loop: CSARRGTPDTQYF. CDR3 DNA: TGCAGTGCTAGACGCGGGACTCCAGATACGCAGTATTTT.

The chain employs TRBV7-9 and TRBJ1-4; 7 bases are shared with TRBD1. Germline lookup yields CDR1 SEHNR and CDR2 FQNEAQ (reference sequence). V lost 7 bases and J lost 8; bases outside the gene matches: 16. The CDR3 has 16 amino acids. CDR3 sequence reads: CASTQGGDLAVEKLFF. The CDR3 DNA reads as TGTGCCAGCACCCAGGGGGGAGACCTCGCCGTGGAAAAACTGTTTTTT.

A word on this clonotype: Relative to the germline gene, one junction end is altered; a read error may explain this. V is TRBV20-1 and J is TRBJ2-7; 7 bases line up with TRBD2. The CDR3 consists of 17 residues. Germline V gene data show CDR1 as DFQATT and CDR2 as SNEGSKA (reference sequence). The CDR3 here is CSARGSLIAGRSYEQYF. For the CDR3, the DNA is TGCAGTGCGAGAGGGTCCCTGATAGCGGGCCGCTCCTACGAGCAGTACTTC.

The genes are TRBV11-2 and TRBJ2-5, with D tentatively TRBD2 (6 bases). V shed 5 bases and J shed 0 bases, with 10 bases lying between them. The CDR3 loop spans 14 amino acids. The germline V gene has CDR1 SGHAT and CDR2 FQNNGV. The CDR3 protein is CASSARGYQETQYF. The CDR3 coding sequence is TGTGCCAGCAGCGCCCGGGGGTACCAAGAGACCCAGTACTTC.

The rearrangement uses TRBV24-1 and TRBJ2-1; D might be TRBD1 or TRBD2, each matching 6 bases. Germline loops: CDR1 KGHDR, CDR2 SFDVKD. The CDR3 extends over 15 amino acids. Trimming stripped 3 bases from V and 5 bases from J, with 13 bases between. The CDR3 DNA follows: TGTGCCACCAGTGATCGCCGTAGGGGGGACAATGAGCAGTTCTTC. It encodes CATSDRRRGDNEQFF.

The CDR3 is CASSLREGTSAHNEQYF. CDR3 DNA sequence: TGTGCCAGCAGTCTAAGGGAGGGCACTAGCGCGCACAATGAGCAGTACTTC. The V and J genes are TRBV28 and TRBJ2-1; TRBD2 agrees at 7 bases. The J call could be wrong; TRBJ2-7 is a better fit for the DNA end. The CDR3 covers 17 residues. Germline loops: CDR1 MDHEN, CDR2 SYDVKM.

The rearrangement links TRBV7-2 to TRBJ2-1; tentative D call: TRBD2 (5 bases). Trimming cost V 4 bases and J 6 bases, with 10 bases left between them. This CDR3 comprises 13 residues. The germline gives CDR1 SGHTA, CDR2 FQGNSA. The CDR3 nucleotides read TGTGCCAGCAGCTATGGGCGGGCCAATGAGCAGTTCTTC. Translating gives CASSYGRANEQFF.

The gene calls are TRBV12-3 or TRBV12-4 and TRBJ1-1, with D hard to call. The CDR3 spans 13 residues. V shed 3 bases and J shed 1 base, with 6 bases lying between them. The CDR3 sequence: CASSFSENTEAFF. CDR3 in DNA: TGTGCCAGCAGTTTTTCCGAGAACACTGAAGCTTTCTTT.

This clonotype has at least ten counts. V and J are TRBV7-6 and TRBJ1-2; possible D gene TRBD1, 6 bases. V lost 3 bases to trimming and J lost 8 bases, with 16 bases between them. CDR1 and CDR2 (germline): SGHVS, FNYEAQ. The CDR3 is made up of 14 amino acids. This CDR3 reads CASSLRGGAEGYTF. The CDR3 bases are TGTGCCAGCAGCTTGAGGGGGGGCGCTGAGGGCTACACCTTC.

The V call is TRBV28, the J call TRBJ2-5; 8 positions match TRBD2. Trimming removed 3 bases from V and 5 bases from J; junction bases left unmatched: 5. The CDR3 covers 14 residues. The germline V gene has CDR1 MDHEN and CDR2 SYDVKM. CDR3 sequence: CASSFPRGGETQYF. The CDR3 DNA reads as TGTGCCAGCAGTTTCCCCCGGGGGGGTGAGACCCAGTACTTC. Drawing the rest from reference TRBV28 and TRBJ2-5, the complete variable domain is DVKVTQSSRYLVKRTGEKVFLECVQDMDHENMFWYRQDPGLGLRLIYFSYDVKMKEKGDIPEGYSVSREKKERFSLILESASTNQTSMYLCASSFPRGGETQYFGPGTRLLVL.

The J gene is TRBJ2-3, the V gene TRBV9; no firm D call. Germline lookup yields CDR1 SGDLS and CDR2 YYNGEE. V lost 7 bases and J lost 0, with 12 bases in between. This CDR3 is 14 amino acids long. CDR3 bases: TGTGCCAGCGGGTTTTCAGGTAGCACAGATACGCAGTATTTT. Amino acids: CASGFSGSTDTQYF.

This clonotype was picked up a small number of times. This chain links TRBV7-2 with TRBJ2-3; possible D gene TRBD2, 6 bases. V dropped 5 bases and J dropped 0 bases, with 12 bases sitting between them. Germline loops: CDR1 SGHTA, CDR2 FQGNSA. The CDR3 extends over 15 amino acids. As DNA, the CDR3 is TGTGCCAGCAGCCCTGTGGGGACTAGCACAGATACGCAGTATTTT. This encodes CASSPVGTSTDTQYF.

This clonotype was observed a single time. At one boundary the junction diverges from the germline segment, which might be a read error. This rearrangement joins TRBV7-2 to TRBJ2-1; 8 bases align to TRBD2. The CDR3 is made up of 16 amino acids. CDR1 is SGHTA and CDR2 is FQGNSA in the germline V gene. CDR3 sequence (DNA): TGTGCCAGCAGCCCCTACGGGAGGGTGTCCTACAATGTGCAGTTCTTC. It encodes CASSPYGRVSYNVQFF. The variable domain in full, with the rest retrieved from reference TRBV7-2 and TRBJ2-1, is GAGVSQSPSNKVTEKGKDVELRCDPISGHTALYWYRQSLGQGLEFLIYFQGNSAPDKSGLPSDRFSAERTGGSVSTLTIQRTQQEDSAVYLCASSPYGRVSYNVQFFGPGTRLTVL.

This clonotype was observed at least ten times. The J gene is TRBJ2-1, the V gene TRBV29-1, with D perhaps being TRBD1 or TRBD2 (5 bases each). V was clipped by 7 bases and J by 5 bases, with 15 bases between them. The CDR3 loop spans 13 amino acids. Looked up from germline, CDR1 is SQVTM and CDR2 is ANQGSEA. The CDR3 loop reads CSGVRDQHNEQFF. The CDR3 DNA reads TGCAGCGGCGTCCGGGACCAACACAATGAGCAGTTCTTC.

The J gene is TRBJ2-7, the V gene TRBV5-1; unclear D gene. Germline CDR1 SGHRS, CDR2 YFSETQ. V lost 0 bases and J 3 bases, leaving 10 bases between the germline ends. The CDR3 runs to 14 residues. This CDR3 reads CASSLVVGSYEQYF. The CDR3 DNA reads TGCGCCAGCAGCTTGGTTGTCGGAAGCTACGAGCAGTACTTC.

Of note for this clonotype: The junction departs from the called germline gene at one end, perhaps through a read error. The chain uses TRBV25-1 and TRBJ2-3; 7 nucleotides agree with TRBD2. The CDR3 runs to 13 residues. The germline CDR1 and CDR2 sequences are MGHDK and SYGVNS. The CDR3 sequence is CASRREGTVTQYF. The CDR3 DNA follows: TGTGCCAGCAGGAGGGAGGGCACAGTTACGCAGTATTTT.

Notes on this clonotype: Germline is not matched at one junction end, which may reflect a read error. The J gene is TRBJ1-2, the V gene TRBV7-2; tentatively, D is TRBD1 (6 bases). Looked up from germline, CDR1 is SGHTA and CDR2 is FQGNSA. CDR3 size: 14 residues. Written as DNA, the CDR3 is TGTGCCAGCAGCTTGAGGCCAGGGGAGTATGACTACACCTTC. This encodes CASSLRPGEYDYTF.

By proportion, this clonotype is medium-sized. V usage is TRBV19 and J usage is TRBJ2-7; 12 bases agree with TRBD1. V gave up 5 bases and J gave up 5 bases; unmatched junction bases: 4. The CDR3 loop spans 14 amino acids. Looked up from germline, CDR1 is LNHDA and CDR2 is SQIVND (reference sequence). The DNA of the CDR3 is TGTGCCAGTAGTCTGGGACAGGGGGCGAACGAGCAGTACTTC. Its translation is CASSLGQGANEQYF.